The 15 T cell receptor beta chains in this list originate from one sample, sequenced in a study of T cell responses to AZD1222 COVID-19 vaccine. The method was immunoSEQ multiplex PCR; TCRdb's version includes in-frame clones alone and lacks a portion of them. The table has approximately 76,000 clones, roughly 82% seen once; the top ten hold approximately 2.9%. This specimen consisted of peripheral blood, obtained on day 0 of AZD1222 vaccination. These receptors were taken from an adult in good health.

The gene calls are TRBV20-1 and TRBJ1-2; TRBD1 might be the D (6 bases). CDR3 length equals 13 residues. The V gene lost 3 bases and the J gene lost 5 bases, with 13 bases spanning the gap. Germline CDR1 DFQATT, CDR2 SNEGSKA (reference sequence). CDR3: CSASWDNQYGYTF. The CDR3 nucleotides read TGCAGTGCTAGTTGGGACAATCAGTATGGCTACACCTTC.

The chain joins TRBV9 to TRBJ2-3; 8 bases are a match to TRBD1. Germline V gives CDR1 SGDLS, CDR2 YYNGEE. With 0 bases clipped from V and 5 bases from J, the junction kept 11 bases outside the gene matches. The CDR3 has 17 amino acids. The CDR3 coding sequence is TGTGCCAGCAGCGTAGCCCCGAAGGCAGGGACAGGAGATACGCAGTATTTT. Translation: CASSVAPKAGTGDTQYF.

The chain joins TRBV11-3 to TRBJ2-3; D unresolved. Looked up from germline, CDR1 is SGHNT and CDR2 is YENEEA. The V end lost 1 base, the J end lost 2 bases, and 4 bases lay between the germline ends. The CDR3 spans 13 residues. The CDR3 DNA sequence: TGTGCCAGCAGCTTAGCCTTCACAGATACGCAGTATTTT. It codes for CASSLAFTDTQYF.

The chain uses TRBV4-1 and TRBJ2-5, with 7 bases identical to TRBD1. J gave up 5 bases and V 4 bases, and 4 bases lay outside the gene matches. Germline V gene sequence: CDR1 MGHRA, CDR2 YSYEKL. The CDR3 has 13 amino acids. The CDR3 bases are TGCGCCAGCAGCCGGGGCAGGGGGGAGACCCAGTACTTC. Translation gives CASSRGRGETQYF.

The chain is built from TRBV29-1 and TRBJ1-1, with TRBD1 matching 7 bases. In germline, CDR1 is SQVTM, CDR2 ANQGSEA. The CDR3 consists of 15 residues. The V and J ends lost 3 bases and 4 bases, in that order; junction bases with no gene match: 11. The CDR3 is CSVDPTGTQGTEAFF. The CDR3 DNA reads TGCAGCGTTGACCCGACAGGGACACAGGGCACTGAAGCTTTCTTT.

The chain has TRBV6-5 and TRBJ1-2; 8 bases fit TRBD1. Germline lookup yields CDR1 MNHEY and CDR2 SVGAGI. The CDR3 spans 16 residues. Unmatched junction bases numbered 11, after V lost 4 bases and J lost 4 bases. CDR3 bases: TGTGCCAGCAGTTTGGGACCGACAGGGGATGTCTATGGCTACACCTTC. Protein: CASSLGPTGDVYGYTF.

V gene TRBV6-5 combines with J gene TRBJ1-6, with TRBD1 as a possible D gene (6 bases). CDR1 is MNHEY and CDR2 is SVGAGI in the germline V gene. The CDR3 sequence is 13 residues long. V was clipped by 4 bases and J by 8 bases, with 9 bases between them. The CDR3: CASSLGGHSPLHF. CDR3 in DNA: TGTGCCAGCAGTTTGGGGGGGCATTCACCCCTCCACTTT.

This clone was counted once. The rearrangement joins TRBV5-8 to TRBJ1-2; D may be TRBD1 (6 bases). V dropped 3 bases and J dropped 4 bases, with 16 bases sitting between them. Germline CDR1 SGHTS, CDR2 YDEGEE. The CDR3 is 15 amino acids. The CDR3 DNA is TGTGCCAGCAGCTCCCCTGACACAGGGATCTATGGCTACACCTTC. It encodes CASSSPDTGIYGYTF.

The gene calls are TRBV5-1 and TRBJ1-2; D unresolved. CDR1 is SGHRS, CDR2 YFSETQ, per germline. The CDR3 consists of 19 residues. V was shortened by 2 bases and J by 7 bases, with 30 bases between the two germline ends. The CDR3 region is CASSFSPGQQAGVLGGYTF. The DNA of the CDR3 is TGCGCCAGCAGCTTCTCTCCCGGCCAGCAAGCCGGGGTTCTCGGTGGCTACACCTTC.

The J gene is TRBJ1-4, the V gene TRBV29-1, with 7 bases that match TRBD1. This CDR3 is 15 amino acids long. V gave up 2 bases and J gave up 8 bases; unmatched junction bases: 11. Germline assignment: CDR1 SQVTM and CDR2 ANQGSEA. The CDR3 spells CSVEMGRGRGEKLFF. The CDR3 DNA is TGCAGCGTTGAAATGGGGAGGGGGCGCGGGGAAAAACTGTTTTTT. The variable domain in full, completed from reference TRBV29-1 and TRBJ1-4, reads SAVISQKPSRDICQRGTSLTIQCQVDSQVTMMFWYRQQPGQSLTLIATANQGSEATYESGFVIDKFPISRPNLTFSTLTVSNMSPEDSSIYLCSVEMGRGRGEKLFFGSGTQLSVL.

The CDR3 DNA reads TGCGCCAGCAGCCAAGATCGTTCAGGTGGGAACACTGAAGCTTTCTTT. Amino acid sequence: CASSQDRSGGNTEAFF. The chain has TRBV4-3 and TRBJ1-1; D is uncertain. In germline, CDR1 is LGHNA, CDR2 YSLEER. The germline V and J ends were trimmed by 0 bases and 1 base, with 12 bases remaining between them. The CDR3 has 16 amino acids.

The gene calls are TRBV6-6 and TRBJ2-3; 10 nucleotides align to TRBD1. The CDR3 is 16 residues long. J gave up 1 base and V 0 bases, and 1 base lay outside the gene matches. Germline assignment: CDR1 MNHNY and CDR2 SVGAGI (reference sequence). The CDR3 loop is CASSYSGTGGTDTQYF. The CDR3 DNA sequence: TGTGCCAGCAGTTACTCCGGGACAGGGGGCACAGATACGCAGTATTTT.

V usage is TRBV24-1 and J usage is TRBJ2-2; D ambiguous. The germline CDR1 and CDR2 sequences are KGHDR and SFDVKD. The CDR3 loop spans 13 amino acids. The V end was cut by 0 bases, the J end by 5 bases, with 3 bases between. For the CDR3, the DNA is TGTGCCACCAGTGATTTGGTGACCGGGGAGCTGTTTTTT. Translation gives CATSDLVTGELFF.

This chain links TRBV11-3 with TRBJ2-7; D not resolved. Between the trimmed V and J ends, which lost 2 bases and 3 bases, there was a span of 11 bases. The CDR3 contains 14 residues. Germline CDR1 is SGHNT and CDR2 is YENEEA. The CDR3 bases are TGTGCCAGCAGCTTATCGGGCCAAGACTACGAGCAGTACTTC. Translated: CASSLSGQDYEQYF.

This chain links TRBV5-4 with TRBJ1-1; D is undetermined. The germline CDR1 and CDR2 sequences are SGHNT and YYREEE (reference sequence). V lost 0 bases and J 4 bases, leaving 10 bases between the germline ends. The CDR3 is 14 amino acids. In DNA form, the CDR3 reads TGTGCCAGCAGCTTGGGATCAACGGGCACTGAAGCTTTCTTT. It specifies CASSLGSTGTEAFF.